These 22 T cell receptor beta chains were all obtained from the same sample, sequenced in a study of cytomegalovirus exposure and HLA in healthy donors. PCR employed 60 Vbeta and 13 Jbeta primers. Some clones are missing from TCRdb's copy, which holds only in-frame ones; the method was immunoSEQ multiplex PCR. This table has under 70,000 clones, approximately 71% appearing once. The sequenced sample consisted of PBMCs. The origin of the receptors is a man in his forties or fifties in good health and CMV-seropositive.

The chain links TRBV29-1 to TRBJ1-2; the D is unclear. Germline V CDR1 and CDR2: SQVTM, ANQGSEA. The V gene lost 3 bases and the J gene lost 6 bases, with 8 bases spanning the gap. The CDR3 contains 11 residues. CDR3: CSVDSGNGYTF. The CDR3 DNA sequence: TGCAGCGTTGATAGCGGTAATGGCTACACCTTC.

This chain links TRBV28 with TRBJ1-5; 7 nucleotides match TRBD1. Trimming cost V 3 bases and J 4 bases; bases outside gene matches: 6. The CDR3 extends over 15 amino acids. Germline V gene sequence: CDR1 MDHEN, CDR2 SYDVKM. The CDR3 here is CASSFPGTENQPQHF. The CDR3 region has the DNA TGTGCCAGCAGTTTCCCCGGGACAGAGAATCAGCCCCAGCATTTT.

Here the CDR3 DNA reads TGCGCCAGCAGCTTCACAGGGGGAACGGAGACAGATACGCAGTATTTT. Encoded protein: CASSFTGGTETDTQYF. The J gene is TRBJ2-3, the V gene TRBV5-1, with TRBD1 matching 8 bases. The length of the CDR3 is 16 residues. Germline CDR1 reads SGHRS; CDR2 reads YFSETQ. J was trimmed by 3 bases and V by 2 bases; bases with no gene match: 8.

The chain combines TRBV7-2 with TRBJ1-4, with 8 nucleotides matching TRBD1. The CDR3 loop spans 15 amino acids. V dropped 3 bases and J dropped 11; count of bases not matched to a gene: 11. In germline, CDR1 is SGHTA, CDR2 FQGNSA. DNA for the CDR3: TGTGCCAGCAGCTTGGACAGGGTTCGAGAGGGGAAACTGTTTTTT. It translates to CASSLDRVREGKLFF.

This chain joins TRBV7-6 and TRBJ2-2; 7 bases agree with TRBD1. This CDR3 is built from 17 residues. V trimming: 3 bases; J trimming: 0 bases; junction bases outside the gene matches: 7. Germline V gene data show CDR1 as SGHVS and CDR2 as FNYEAQ. The CDR3 sequence is CASSFRGTTTNTGELFF. CDR3 bases: TGTGCCAGCAGCTTCAGGGGGACAACCACGAACACCGGGGAGCTGTTTTTT.

This chain links TRBV5-1 with TRBJ1-4; D is unclear. V lost 4 bases, J lost 8 bases, and 18 bases lay in between. The CDR3 is 15 residues long. Germline assignment: CDR1 SGHRS and CDR2 YFSETQ. CDR3 region: CASSVNPGSLEKLFF. The CDR3 DNA reads as TGCGCCAGCAGCGTTAATCCGGGGAGCCTAGAAAAACTGTTTTTT.

The chain combines TRBV5-1 with TRBJ1-4; D uncertain. The germline V and J ends were trimmed by 1 base and 0 bases, with 7 bases remaining between them. Germline CDR1 is SGHRS and CDR2 is YFSETQ. CDR3 length equals 15 residues. CDR3 sequence reads: CASSLTETTNEKLFF. DNA for the CDR3: TGCGCCAGCAGCTTGACAGAGACAACTAATGAAAAACTGTTTTTT.

This rearrangement joins TRBV4-3 to TRBJ2-1; D not certain. Trimming took off 3 bases at V and 6 bases at J, with 9 bases between the two ends. Germline lookup yields CDR1 LGHNA and CDR2 YSLEER. The CDR3 consists of 13 residues. CDR3 sequence reads: CASSQESVNEQFF. The DNA of the CDR3 is TGCGCCAGCAGCCAGGAGTCAGTCAATGAGCAGTTCTTC.

This rearrangement joins TRBV5-1 to TRBJ1-1; D perhaps matches TRBD1 (6 bases). The CDR3 contains 14 residues. Germline values: CDR1 SGHRS, CDR2 YFSETQ. Deletions cut 2 bases from V and 4 bases from J, with 12 bases between. As DNA, the CDR3 is TGCGCCAGCAGCTTTCAGGGGCAGCGCACTGAAGCTTTCTTT. It encodes CASSFQGQRTEAFF.

The chain couples TRBV25-1 to TRBJ2-3; 10 nucleotides line up with TRBD1. Germline V lookup: CDR1 MGHDK, CDR2 SYGVNS. The CDR3 runs 11 residues. The CDR3 protein is CGTGGGYTQYF. For the CDR3, the DNA is TGTGGGACAGGGGGGGGATATACGCAGTATTTT.

This clone was recorded only once. The CDR3 nucleotides read TGTGCCATCAGCCCCCGGGACAGGGGTTTTGGCTACACCTTC. It encodes CAISPRDRGFGYTF. The V and J genes are TRBV10-3 and TRBJ1-2, with 10 positions matching TRBD1. The CDR3 runs 14 residues. Germline CDR1 reads ENHRY; CDR2 reads SYGVKD. Losses at the gene ends were 6 bases for V and 7 bases for J; bases not matched to a gene: 8.

The chain joins TRBV7-7 to TRBJ2-2; 9 bases fit TRBD1. Germline V gene lookup returns CDR1 SSHAT and CDR2 FNYEAQ (reference sequence). Trimming cost V 0 bases and J 7 bases; bases outside gene matches: 3. There are 15 residues in the CDR3. This CDR3 is CASSLAGTGNGELFF. In DNA, the CDR3 is TGTGCCAGCAGCTTAGCTGGGACAGGGAACGGGGAGCTGTTTTTT.

The gene calls are TRBV29-1 and TRBJ1-2, with TRBD1 matching over 11 bases. V gave up 5 bases and J gave up 4 bases; unmatched junction bases: 9. In germline, CDR1 is SQVTM, CDR2 ANQGSEA. This CDR3 spans 15 amino acids. CDR3 nucleotide sequence: TGCAGCGTTACTTCGGGACAGGGGGGGGCCTATGGCTACACCTTC. Its protein product is CSVTSGQGGAYGYTF. The full variable domain, completed using reference TRBV29-1 and TRBJ1-2, is SAVISQKPSRDICQRGTSLTIQCQVDSQVTMMFWYRQQPGQSLTLIATANQGSEATYESGFVIDKFPISRPNLTFSTLTVSNMSPEDSSIYLCSVTSGQGGAYGYTFGSGTRLTVV.

The J gene is TRBJ1-1, the V gene TRBV19; no reliable D call. Germline lookup yields CDR1 LNHDA and CDR2 SQIVND (reference sequence). The V end lost 6 bases, the J end lost 4 bases, and 15 bases lay between the germline ends. The CDR3 extends over 14 amino acids. The CDR3: CASRPQDESTEAFF. CDR3 bases: TGTGCCAGTAGGCCTCAGGATGAGAGCACTGAAGCTTTCTTT.

The rearrangement links TRBV5-1 to TRBJ1-1; D ambiguous. V lost 6 bases to trimming and J lost 1 base, with 13 bases between them. Germline loops: CDR1 SGHRS, CDR2 YFSETQ. The CDR3 has 14 amino acids. CDR3 DNA: TGCGCCAGCAACACCGCCTCAGGGAACACTGAAGCTTTCTTT. Translating it yields CASNTASGNTEAFF.

This clone occurred a few times. The V and J genes are TRBV11-2 and TRBJ2-2; no firm D call. Germline CDR1 is SGHAT and CDR2 is FQNNGV. V dropped 10 bases and J dropped 5 bases, with 5 bases sitting between them. The CDR3 consists of 10 residues. Here the CDR3 reads CAILTGELFF. The CDR3 DNA follows: TGTGCCATCCTGACCGGGGAGCTGTTTTTT.

The chain has TRBV2 and TRBJ1-1; no reliable D call. The CDR3 consists of 14 residues. The V gene's germline CDR1 is SNHLY and CDR2 FYNNEI. Between the trimmed V and J ends, which lost 2 bases and 2 bases, there was a span of 9 bases. The CDR3 sequence: CASSERGINTEAFF. The DNA of the CDR3 is TGTGCCAGCAGTGAAAGAGGGATCAACACTGAAGCTTTCTTT.

This clone showed up just once. The chain has TRBV9 and TRBJ1-1, with D maybe TRBD1 (6 bases). V lost 0 bases to trimming and J lost 6 bases, with 12 bases between them. CDR3 length: 14 amino acids. From germline, CDR1 is SGDLS and CDR2 YYNGEE. This CDR3 reads CASSVGTAYAEAFF. CDR3 nucleotides: TGTGCCAGCAGCGTAGGGACAGCGTACGCTGAAGCTTTCTTT. The variable domain in full, with the rest retrieved from reference TRBV9 and TRBJ1-1, is DSGVTQTPKHLITATGQRVTLRCSPRSGDLSVYWYQQSLDQGLQFLIQYYNGEERAKGNILERFSAQQFPDLHSELNLSSLELGDSALYFCASSVGTAYAEAFFGQGTRLTVV.

The chain is built from TRBV6-5 and TRBJ2-2, with 9 bases identical to TRBD2. This CDR3 region has 14 residues. Trimming removed 7 bases from V and 1 base from J; junction bases left unmatched: 1. The germline V gene encodes CDR1 MNHEY and CDR2 SVGAGI. The CDR3 DNA reads TGTGCCAGCAAACTAGCGGGGAACACCGGGGAGCTGTTTTTT. Protein product: CASKLAGNTGELFF.

This clone was counted between two and nine times. V usage is TRBV4-3 and J usage is TRBJ2-7, with a weak D call TRBD1 (7 bases). Trimming took 5 bases from V and 7 from J, leaving 15 bases between them. Germline CDR1 reads LGHNA; CDR2 reads YSLEER. The CDR3 is made up of 13 amino acids. The CDR3 here is CASSAQGGGEQYF. The CDR3 coding sequence is TGCGCCAGCAGCGCCCAGGGGGGCGGGGAGCAGTACTTC.

This clone was detected only once. The V and J genes are TRBV6-5 and TRBJ1-1; 9 nucleotides match TRBD1. CDR1 and CDR2 from the germline V gene are MNHEY and SVGAGI. After removal of 6 bases from V and 5 bases from J, the junction contained 10 bases not matched to a gene. The CDR3 has 15 amino acids. CDR3 sequence: CASRRQQGASTEAFF. The CDR3 DNA reads as TGTGCCAGCAGACGACAACAGGGGGCTTCGACTGAAGCTTTCTTT.

J is TRBJ1-6 and V is TRBV15; D gene ambiguous. V was clipped by 4 bases and J by 2 bases, with 3 bases between them. Germline-derived CDR1 and CDR2 are LNHNV and YYDKDF (reference sequence). CDR3 length: 13 residues. The CDR3 protein is CATSIAYNSPLHF. CDR3 DNA sequence: TGTGCCACCAGCATAGCCTATAATTCACCCCTCCACTTT.